This TCR beta chain was identified in a study of T-cell memory formation after mild COVID-19 (dated by TCRdb to 2020 to 2022). The study in broad terms: TCR sequence clusters from the two donors were found to be largely donor specific. In a couple of donors, T-cell clones that expanded and contracted after mild COVID-19 were followed by sequencing TCRalpha and TCRbeta repertoires longitudinally. The cohort was made up of two young adult volunteers, one female and one male, who were previously healthy. Overall results and qualifications from the work: Contracting CD4+ clones appeared mostly in the CM and EM memory subsets, whereas CD8+ clones were enriched in EMRA. The study covered only two mild cases, and larger cohorts including severe cases with pre-infection samples were considered necessary. The detection of some responding clones in pre-infection memory suggests that pre-existing cross-reactive memory T cells joined the SARS-CoV-2 response. From day 15 to 85, contracting clones showed balanced CD4/CD8 phenotypes, whereas a second wave of clones that expanded from day 15 to 37 leaned towards CD4+. SARS-CoV-2 specificity was not confirmed for the second-wave clones peaking on day 37.

Sequencing relied on an Illumina NovaSeq 6000. cDNA libraries for TCRalpha and TCRbeta were prepared by 5'RACE using constant-segment primers, with sample barcodes and unique molecular identifiers added. Trizol reagent was used to extract RNA from every sample. The libraries were amplified in two PCR steps, and the second step added a second sample barcode and Illumina TruSeq adapters. Sequencing of the libraries was done on an Illumina NovaSeq, producing 2 x 150 bp paired-end reads. On the authors' methods: Demultiplexing of reads and collapsing into UMI-guided consensus sequences were performed with migec v1.2.7. Using mixcr v2.1.11, UMI consensuses were aligned to TRA and TRB V and J templates and then assembled into clonotypes. A clonotype was counted as expanded or contracted only if both edgeR and NoisET called the change significant, with noise models trained on biological replicates. For edgeR calls, the thresholds were a false discovery rate-adjusted p below 0.01 and a log2 fold-change of 1. As an exploratory analysis of dynamics, max-normalized trajectories of the 1000 most abundant clonotypes were examined by PCA with hierarchical clustering. Each responding clone was given a CD4 or CD8 phenotype based on the CD4+ and CD8+ repertoires, which had been sequenced separately. TCRdb reprocessed the public reads (quality trimming at Q25 with fastp, clone calling with MiXCR) and kept in-frame beta chains. Rows with a matching CDR3 protein are joined into one entry that keeps the most common DNA and genes. Clone size and V and J calls follow TCRdb, not the original study. Within this sample are under 350,000 distinct CDR3 sequences, with 16% of them counted one time only. The biggest ten clones account for roughly 22% of the sample.

CDR1 and CDR2 are drawn from the germline V gene: SGHAT, FQNNGV. Compared with germline, V lacks 4 bases and J lacks 9 bases; bases without a gene match: 4. Inclusive of the bounding cysteine and phenylalanine, the CDR3 is 13 residues long. Just the 39-base CDR3 DNA is kept, in frame starting at base 1. PBMCs were isolated by Ficoll-Paque density gradient centrifugation. Concerning this clonotype itself: Its antigen remains unidentified. No clone much larger than this one lies a single base away; base qualities are absent.

The chain joins TRBV11-2 to TRBJ2-1; TRBD2 aligns with 9 central bases. The clonotype was recovered from a man between 18 and 29 years old who had mild COVID-19 (a few samples of this study predate the infection). The sample titles of this study are shuffled in the database, so cell type and time point are left out; the donor was told from shared clones. Sequencing was performed on PBMCs or a T cell subset sorted from them (not recorded which). The CDR3: CASSWTTSGEQFF. The bases read TGTGCCAGCAGCTGGACGACTAGCGGTGAGCAGTTCTTC.